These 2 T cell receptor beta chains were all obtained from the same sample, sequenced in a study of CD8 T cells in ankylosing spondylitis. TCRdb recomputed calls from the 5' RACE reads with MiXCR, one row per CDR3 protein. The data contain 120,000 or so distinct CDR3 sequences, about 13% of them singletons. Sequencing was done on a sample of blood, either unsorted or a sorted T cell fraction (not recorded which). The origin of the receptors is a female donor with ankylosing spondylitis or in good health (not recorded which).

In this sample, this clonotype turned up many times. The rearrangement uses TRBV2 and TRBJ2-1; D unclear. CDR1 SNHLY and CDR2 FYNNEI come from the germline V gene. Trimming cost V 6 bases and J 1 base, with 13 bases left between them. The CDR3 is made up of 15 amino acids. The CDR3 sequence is CASSAKEPSYNEQFF. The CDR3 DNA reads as TGTGCCAGCAGCGCAAAGGAGCCTTCCTACAATGAGCAGTTCTTC.

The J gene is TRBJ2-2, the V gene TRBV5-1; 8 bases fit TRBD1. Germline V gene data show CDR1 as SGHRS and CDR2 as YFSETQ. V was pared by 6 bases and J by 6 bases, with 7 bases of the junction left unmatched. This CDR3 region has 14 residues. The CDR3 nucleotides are TGCGCCAGCATGCTGACAGGGGTGTCCGGGGAGCTGTTTTTT. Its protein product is CASMLTGVSGELFF.